This T cell receptor (beta chain) stems from a study of T cell repertoires in cytomegalovirus infection. At the level of the study: Both recently identified HLA-C-restricted and well-studied HLA-B-restricted CMV epitopes were used in the study. Both CMV infection and a matching HLA type were indicated by public TCR beta signatures.

Study-wide results and caveats: In two of eight donors, the top clonotype was HLA-C-restricted CMV-specific.

As to this clonotype: Its antigen remains unidentified.

Using its own MiXCR run on the reads, TCRdb lists one record per CDR3 protein. The table includes some 800,000 distinct CDR3 sequences, just under 30% detected once. Looked up from germline, CDR1 is SGHVS and CDR2 is FNYEAQ. The CDR3 is made up of 14 amino acids. The V and J ends lost 4 bases and 6 bases respectively, with 13 bases between them. Sequencing was performed on cultured CD8+ T cells from PBMCs, taken from culture after CMV antigen stimulation. This receptor was identified in a human donor in good health (CMV status not recorded). Some clones in this sample may be carry-over from other donors' samples. This sequence joins TRBV7-6 and TRBJ2-1; the D gene is possibly TRBD2 (6 bases). The DNA of the CDR3 is TGTGCCAGCAGCTCGACCCGGGAGATCAATGAGCAGTTCTTC. Its protein is CASSSTREINEQFF.